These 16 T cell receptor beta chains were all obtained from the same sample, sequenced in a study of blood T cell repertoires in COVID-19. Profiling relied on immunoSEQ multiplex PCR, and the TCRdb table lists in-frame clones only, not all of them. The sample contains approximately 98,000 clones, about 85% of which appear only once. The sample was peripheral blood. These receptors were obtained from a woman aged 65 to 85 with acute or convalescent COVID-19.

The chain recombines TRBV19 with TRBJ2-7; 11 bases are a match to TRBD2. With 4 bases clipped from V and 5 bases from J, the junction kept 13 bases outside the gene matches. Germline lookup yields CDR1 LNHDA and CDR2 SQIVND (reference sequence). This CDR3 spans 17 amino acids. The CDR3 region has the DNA TGTGCCAGTAGTAAGTCTAGCGGGAGGTCTGATTCCAACGAGCAGTACTTC. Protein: CASSKSSGRSDSNEQYF.

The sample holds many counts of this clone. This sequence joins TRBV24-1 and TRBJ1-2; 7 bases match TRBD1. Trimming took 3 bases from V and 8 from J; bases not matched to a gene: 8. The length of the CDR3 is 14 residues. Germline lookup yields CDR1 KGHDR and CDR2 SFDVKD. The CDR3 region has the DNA TGTGCCACCAGTGATCGACAGGGCCTTCGGGGCTACACCTTC. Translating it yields CATSDRQGLRGYTF.

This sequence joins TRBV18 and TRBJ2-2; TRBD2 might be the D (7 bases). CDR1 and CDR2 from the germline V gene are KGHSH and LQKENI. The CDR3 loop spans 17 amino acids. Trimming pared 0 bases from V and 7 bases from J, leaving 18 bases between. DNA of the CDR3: TGTGCCAGCTCACCACCACCCCCCGGGGGGCAGAGCGGGGAGCTGTTTTTT. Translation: CASSPPPPGGQSGELFF.

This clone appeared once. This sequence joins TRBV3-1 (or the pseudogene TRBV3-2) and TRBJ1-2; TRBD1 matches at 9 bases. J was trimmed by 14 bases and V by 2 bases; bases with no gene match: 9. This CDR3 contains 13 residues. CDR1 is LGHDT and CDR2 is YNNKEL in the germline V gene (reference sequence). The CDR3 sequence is CASSQNAGQGRTF. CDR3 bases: TGTGCCAGCAGCCAAAATGCGGGACAGGGAAGGACCTTC.

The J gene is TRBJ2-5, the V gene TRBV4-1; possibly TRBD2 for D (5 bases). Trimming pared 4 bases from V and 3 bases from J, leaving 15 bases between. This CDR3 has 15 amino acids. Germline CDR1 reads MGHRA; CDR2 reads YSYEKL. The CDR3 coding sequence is TGCGCCAGCAGCCCAGACGGGATATGGGAAGAGACCCAGTACTTC. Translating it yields CASSPDGIWEETQYF.

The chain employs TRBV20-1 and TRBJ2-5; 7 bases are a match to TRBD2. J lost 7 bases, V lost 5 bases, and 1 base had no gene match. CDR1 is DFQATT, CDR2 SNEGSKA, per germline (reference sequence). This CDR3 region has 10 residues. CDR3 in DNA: TGCAGTGCTGGGGAGGGGACCCAGTACTTC. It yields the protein CSAGEGTQYF.

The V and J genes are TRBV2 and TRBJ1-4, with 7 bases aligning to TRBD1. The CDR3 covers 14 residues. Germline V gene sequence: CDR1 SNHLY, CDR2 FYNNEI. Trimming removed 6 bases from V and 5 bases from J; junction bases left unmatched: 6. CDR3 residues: CASSATGTNEKLFF. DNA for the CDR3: TGTGCCAGCAGCGCGACAGGGACAAATGAAAAACTGTTTTTT. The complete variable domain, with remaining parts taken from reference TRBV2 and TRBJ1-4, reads EPEVTQTPSHQVTQMGQEVILRCVPISNHLYFYWYRQILGQKVEFLVSFYNNEISEKSEIFDDQFSVERPDGSNFTLKIRSTKLEDSAMYFCASSATGTNEKLFFGSGTQLSVL.

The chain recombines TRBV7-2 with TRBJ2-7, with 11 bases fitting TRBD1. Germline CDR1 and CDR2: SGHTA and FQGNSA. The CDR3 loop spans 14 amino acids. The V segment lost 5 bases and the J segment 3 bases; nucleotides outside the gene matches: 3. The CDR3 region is CASSTGTGGYEQYV. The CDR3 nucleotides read TGTGCCAGCAGCACCGGGACAGGGGGCTACGAGCAGTACGTC.

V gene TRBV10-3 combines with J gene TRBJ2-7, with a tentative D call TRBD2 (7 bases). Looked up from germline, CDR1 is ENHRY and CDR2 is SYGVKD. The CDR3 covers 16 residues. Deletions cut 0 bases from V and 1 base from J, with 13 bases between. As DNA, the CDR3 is TGTGCCATCAGTGAGTCACAGGGACTAACGTCCTACGAGCAGTACTTC. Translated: CAISESQGLTSYEQYF.

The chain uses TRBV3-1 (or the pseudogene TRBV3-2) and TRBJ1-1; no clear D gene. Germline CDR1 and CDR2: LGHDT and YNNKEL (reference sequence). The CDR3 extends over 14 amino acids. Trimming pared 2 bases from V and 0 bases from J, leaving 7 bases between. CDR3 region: CASSQSLMNTEAFF. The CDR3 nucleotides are TGTGCCAGCAGCCAAAGCTTAATGAACACTGAAGCTTTCTTT.

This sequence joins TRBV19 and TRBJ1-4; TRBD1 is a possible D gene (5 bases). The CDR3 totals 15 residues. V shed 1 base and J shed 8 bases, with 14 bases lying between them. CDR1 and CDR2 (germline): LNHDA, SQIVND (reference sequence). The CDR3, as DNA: TGTGCCAGTAGTATAGGCCCAGGGATGGGCGAAAAACTGTTTTTT. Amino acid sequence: CASSIGPGMGEKLFF.

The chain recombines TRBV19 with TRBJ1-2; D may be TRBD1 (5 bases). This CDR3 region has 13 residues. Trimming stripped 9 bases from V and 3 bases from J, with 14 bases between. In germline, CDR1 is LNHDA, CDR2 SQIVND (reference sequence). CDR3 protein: CASAETEYYGYTF. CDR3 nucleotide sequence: TGTGCCAGCGCAGAGACAGAGTACTATGGCTACACCTTC.

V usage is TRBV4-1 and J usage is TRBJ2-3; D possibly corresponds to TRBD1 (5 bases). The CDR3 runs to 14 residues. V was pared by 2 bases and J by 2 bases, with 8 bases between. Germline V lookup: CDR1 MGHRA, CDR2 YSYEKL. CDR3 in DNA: TGCGCCAGCAGCCAACAGGGCCTCACAGATACGCAGTATTTT. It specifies CASSQQGLTDTQYF.

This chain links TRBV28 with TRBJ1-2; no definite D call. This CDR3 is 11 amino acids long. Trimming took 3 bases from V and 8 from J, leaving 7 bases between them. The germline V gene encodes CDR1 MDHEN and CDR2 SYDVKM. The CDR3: CASSFSHGYTF. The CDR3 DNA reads TGTGCCAGCAGTTTTTCACACGGCTACACCTTC.

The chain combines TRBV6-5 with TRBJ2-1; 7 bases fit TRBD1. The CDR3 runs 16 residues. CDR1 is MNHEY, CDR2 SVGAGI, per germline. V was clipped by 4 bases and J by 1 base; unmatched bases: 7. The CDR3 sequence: CASSSTGTVSYNEQFF. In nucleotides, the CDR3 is TGTGCCAGCAGTTCCACCGGGACAGTGTCCTACAATGAGCAGTTCTTC.

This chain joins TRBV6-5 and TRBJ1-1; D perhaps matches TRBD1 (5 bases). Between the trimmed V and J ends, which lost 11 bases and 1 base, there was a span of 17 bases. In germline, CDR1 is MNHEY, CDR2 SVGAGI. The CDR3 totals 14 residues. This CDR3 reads CASRGLTTNTEAFF. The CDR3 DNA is TGTGCCTCAAGGGGTTTGACCACGAACACTGAAGCTTTCTTT.